This T cell receptor (beta chain) stems from a study of T cell responses to AZD1222 COVID-19 vaccine. V was cut by 1 base and J by 0 bases, with 9 bases left in between. This CDR3 comprises 15 residues. CDR1 and CDR2 from the germline V gene are SGHTA and FQGTGA. Study results and caveats: Clonal diversity may have been underestimated, and the donors were mostly white British, with more females than males. When two AZD1222 doses had been given, Spike-specific TCR breadth and depth rose. Regions 160-218 and 743-854 held dominance among vaccine-associated CD4 TCRs, which spanned spike.

Profiled with immunoSEQ multiplex PCR; TCRdb holds only in-frame clones, not every one. The table shows around 66,000 clones, with 85% to 90% occurring only once. With regard to this clone: The antigen remains undetermined.

The chain couples TRBV7-3 to TRBJ1-1; possibly TRBD1 for D (5 bases). The receptor's source is an adult who received the MenACWY meningococcal vaccine as a control. The material sequenced was peripheral blood, taken 28 days after the second dose of the MenACWY control vaccine. The CDR3 sequence: CASSLRRQMNTEAFF. Here the CDR3 DNA reads TGTGCCAGCAGCTTAAGGAGACAGATGAACACTGAAGCTTTCTTT.